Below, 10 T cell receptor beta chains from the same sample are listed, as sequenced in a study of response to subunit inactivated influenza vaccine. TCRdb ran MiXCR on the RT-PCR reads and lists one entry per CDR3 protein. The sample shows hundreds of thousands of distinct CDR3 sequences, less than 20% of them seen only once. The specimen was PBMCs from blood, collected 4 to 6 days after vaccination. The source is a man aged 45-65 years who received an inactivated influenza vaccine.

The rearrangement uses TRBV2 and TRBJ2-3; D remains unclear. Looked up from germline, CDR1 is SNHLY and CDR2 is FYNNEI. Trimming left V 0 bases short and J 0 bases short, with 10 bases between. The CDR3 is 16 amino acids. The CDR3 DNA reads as TGTGCCAGCAGTGAAGCGCGGAAAGGCAGCACAGATACGCAGTATTTT. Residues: CASSEARKGSTDTQYF.

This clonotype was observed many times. The CDR3 loop reads CASSQVHRGQYEQYF. The CDR3 DNA reads as TGCGCCAGCAGCCAAGTACACAGGGGGCAATACGAGCAGTACTTC. V is TRBV4-1 and J is TRBJ2-7; 9 bases are a match to TRBD1. This CDR3 comprises 15 residues. Per the germline V gene, CDR1 is MGHRA and CDR2 is YSYEKL. V was clipped by 1 base and J by 4 bases; unmatched bases: 5.

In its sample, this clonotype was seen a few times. CDR3 DNA: TGTGCCAGCAGTTCCCGACAAGGCCCGACCTACGAGCAGTACTTC. Translation: CASSSRQGPTYEQYF. The chain joins TRBV27 to TRBJ2-7; the D is unclear. From germline, CDR1 is MNHEY and CDR2 SMNVEV (reference sequence). V dropped 4 bases and J dropped 2 bases, with 15 bases sitting between them. This CDR3 has 15 amino acids.

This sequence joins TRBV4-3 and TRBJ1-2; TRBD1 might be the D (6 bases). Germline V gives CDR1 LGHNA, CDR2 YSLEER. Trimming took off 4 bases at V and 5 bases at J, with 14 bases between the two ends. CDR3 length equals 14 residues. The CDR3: CASSPQGGAYGYTF. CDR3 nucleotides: TGCGCCAGCAGCCCCCAAGGGGGGGCATATGGCTACACCTTC.

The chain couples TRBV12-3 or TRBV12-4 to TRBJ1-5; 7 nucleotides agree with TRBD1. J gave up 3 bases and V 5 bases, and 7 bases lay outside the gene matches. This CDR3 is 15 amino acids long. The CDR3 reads CASSSRTGHNQPQHF. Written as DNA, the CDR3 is TGTGCCAGCAGTAGTAGGACAGGCCACAATCAGCCCCAGCATTTT.

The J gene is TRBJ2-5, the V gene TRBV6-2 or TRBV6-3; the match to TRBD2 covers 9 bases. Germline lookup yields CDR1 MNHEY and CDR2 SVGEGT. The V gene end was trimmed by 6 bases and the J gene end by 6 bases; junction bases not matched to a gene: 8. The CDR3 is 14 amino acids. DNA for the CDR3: TGTGCCAGCAGCCGCTCAAGCGGGAGGAAGACCCAGTACTTC. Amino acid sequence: CASSRSSGRKTQYF.

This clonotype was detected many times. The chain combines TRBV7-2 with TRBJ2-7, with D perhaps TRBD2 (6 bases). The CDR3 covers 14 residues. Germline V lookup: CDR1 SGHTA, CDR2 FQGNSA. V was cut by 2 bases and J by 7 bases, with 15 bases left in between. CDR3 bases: TGTGCCAGCAGCTTAAGGAGAGCGGGCGGGGAGCAGTACTTC. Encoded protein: CASSLRRAGGEQYF. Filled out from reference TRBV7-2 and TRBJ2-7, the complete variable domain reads GAGVSQSPSNKVTEKGKDVELRCDPISGHTALYWYRQSLGQGLEFLIYFQGNSAPDKSGLPSDRFSAERTGGSVSTLTIQRTQQEDSAVYLCASSLRRAGGEQYFGPGTRLTVT.

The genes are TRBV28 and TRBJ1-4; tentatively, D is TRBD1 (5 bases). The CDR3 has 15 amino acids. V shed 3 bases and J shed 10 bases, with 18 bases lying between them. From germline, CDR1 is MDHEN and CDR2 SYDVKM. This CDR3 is CASSFNQRAGGKLFF. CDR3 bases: TGTGCCAGCAGTTTCAACCAGCGGGCTGGGGGAAAACTGTTTTTT.

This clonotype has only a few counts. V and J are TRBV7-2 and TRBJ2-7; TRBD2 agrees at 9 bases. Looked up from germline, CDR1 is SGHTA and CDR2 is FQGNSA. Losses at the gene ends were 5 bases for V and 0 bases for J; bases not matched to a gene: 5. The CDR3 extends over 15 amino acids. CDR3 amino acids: CASSISGGPSYEQYF. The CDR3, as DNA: TGTGCCAGCAGCATCAGCGGGGGGCCCTCCTACGAGCAGTACTTC.

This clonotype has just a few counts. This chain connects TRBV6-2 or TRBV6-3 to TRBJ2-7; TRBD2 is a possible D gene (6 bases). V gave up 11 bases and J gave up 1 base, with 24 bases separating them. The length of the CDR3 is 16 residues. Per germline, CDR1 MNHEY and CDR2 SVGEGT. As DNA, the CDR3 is TGTGCCCGCCGGGGTCTAGCGAGCCTTTTGTCCTACGAGCAGTACTTC. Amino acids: CARRGLASLLSYEQYF.